This TCR beta chain was obtained from a study of shared clonotypes between healthy human individuals. Study-level background: The study used three CD4 naive, three CD4 memory, two CD8 naive and one CD8 memory plate per donor.

V lost 5 bases to trimming and J lost 3 bases, with 16 bases between them. Germline V gene sequence: CDR1 MDHEN, CDR2 SYDVKM. This CDR3 is 16 amino acids long. TCRdb's table, derived via immunoSEQ multiplex PCR, lists solely in-frame clones and lacks some. This sample has around 1.4 million clones, with approximately 98.5% found just once. Donors, without exception, were Caucasian adults residing in Nashville, Tennessee. The specimen sequenced was naive CD4+ T cells sorted from blood. Specified subset: CD45RA+ positively selected. The chain is built from TRBV28 and TRBJ2-2; a weak D match, TRBD1 (5 bases). This TCR came from a man aged 30 to 39 in good health. The CDR3 region is CASSPPRAEHTGELFF. The CDR3, as DNA: TGTGCCAGCAGTCCCCCCAGGGCGGAGCACACCGGGGAGCTGTTTTTT.